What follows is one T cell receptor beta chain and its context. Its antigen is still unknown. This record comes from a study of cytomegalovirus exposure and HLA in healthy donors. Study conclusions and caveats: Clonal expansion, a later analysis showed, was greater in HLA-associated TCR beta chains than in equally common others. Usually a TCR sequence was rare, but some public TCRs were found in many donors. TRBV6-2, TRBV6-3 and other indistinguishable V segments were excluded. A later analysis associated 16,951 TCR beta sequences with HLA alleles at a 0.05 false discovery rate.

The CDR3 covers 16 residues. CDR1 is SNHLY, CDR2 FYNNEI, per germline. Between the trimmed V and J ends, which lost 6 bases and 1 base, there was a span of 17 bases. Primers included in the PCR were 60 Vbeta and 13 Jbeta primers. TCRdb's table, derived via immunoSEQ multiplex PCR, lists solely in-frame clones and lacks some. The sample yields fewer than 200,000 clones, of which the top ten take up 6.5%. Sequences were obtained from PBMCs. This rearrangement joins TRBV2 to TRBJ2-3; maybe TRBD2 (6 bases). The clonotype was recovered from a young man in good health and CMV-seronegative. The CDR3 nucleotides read TGTGCCAGCAGAAGGGACGGGAGCACTGGCACAGATACGCAGTATTTT. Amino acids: CASRRDGSTGTDTQYF.